Each of the 26 T cell receptor beta chains below was sequenced from the same sample in a study of tumor-infiltrating lymphocytes in primary liver carcinoma. The input was roughly 0.5 ug total RNA; TCR beta cDNA was made from it with a constant-region primer. It was through three nested multiplex PCR rounds of slightly modified ARM-PCR that TCR beta libraries arose. Rounds one and two of PCR, each of 10 cycles, were primed with TRBV1-TRBV30 forward primers and a C-beta reverse primer. TCRdb re-called the multiplex PCR reads with MiXCR, one entry per CDR3 protein. This repertoire shows 50,000 or so distinct CDR3 sequences, over 65% found once; its top ten account for approximately 25%. Bulk tissue was left unsorted, and RNA and DNA were co-extracted from 20-30 mg of it. The specimen was liver tumor tissue from sampling region 5. Documented subset: tumor region T5, tumor centre. These receptors were collected from a man aged 35 to 55 with primary liver carcinoma and hepatitis B virus infection.

J is TRBJ2-1 and V is TRBV5-1, with D possibly matching TRBD2 (5 bases). CDR1 is SGHRS, CDR2 YFSETQ, per germline. The CDR3 sequence is 13 residues long. V was shortened by 6 bases and J by 6 bases, with 13 bases between the two germline ends. The CDR3 region has the DNA TGCGCCAGCATCTCGAGTGGGAGCAATGAGCAGTTCTTC. It encodes CASISSGSNEQFF. Full variable domain (outside the CDR3, taken from reference TRBV5-1 and TRBJ2-1): KAGVTQTPRYLIKTRGQQVTLSCSPISGHRSVSWYQQTPGQGLQFLFEYFSETQRNKGNFPGRFSGRQFSNSRSEMNVSTLELGDSALYLCASISSGSNEQFFGPGTRLTVL.

A note on this clonotype: This CDR3 fails to terminate in the conserved phenylalanine or tryptophan, so it likely reflects a read error. The gene calls are TRBV6-2 or TRBV6-3 and TRBJ2-7; D is ambiguous. Germline-derived CDR1 and CDR2 are MNHEY and SVGEGT. The CDR3 is 16 residues long. The CDR3 reads CVSSYSLQSNSYEQYS. The CDR3 DNA is TGTGTCAGCAGTTACTCGTTACAGTCAAACTCCTACGAGCAGTACTCC.

A remark on this clonotype: The junction shows a germline mismatch at one end, possibly a read error. The CDR3 spells CASSQDRDELYF. The CDR3 DNA is TGTGCTAGCAGCCAAGATCGGGACGAGCTGTACTTC. V is TRBV4-2 and J is TRBJ2-7; TRBD1 or TRBD2 may be the D gene (5 bases each). This CDR3 spans 12 amino acids. Germline-derived CDR1 and CDR2 are LGHNA and YNFKEQ.

Concerning this clonotype: Because the CDR3 is missing its conserved closing phenylalanine or tryptophan, this is likely a read error. The CDR3 DNA reads TGCAGCGTCACCCGGGACAGGGCATACAATGAGCAGTTCTTG. Amino acid sequence: CSVTRDRAYNEQFL. V usage is TRBV29-1 and J usage is TRBJ2-1, with TRBD1 matching over 9 bases. J lost 4 bases, V lost 6 bases, and 7 bases had no gene match. Germline assignment: CDR1 SQVTM and CDR2 ANQGSEA. The CDR3 runs 14 residues.

The V and J genes are TRBV10-1 and TRBJ2-4; 7 bases are a match to TRBD2. The CDR3 sequence is 16 residues long. The V and J ends lost 10 bases and 2 bases, in that order; junction bases with no gene match: 14. CDR1 and CDR2 (germline): WNHNN, SYGVQD (reference sequence). The CDR3 protein is CATSTLARRTKNIQYF. CDR3 DNA: TGCGCCACCAGCACACTAGCGAGAAGGACCAAAAACATTCAGTACTTC.

Comment on this clonotype: Relative to the germline gene, one junction end is altered; a read error may explain this. The rearrangement uses TRBV6-6 and TRBJ1-5; 7 bases fit TRBD1. Germline CDR1 MNHNY, CDR2 SVGAGI (reference sequence). The CDR3 length is 16 residues. CDR3 residues: CASCYQHTGDNQLQHF. CDR3 DNA: TGTGCCAGCTGTTACCAACACACAGGGGACAATCAGCTCCAGCATTTT.

CDR3 in amino acids: CASSQNRDTQYF. The DNA for the CDR3 is TGCGCCAGCAGCCAAAACCGGGATACGCAGTATTTT. The chain links TRBV4-1 to TRBJ2-3; D gene uncertain. The CDR3 consists of 12 residues. V lost 2 bases to trimming and J lost 6 bases, with 6 bases between them. The V gene's germline CDR1 is MGHRA and CDR2 YSYEKL.

This chain links TRBV6-6 with TRBJ2-5, with D perhaps matching TRBD1 or TRBD2 (5 bases each). CDR1 is MNHNY and CDR2 is SVGAGI in the germline V gene (reference sequence). The CDR3 covers 15 residues. Trimming left V 6 bases short and J 5 bases short, with 19 bases between. DNA of the CDR3: TGTGCCAGCAGCCGCTTTGGGGGTAAGGGTGAGACCCAGTACTTC. Translating gives CASSRFGGKGETQYF.

Note on this clonotype: The CDR3 does not end in the conserved phenylalanine or tryptophan, so this is likely a read error. The chain employs TRBV11-1 and TRBJ2-7; D perhaps matches TRBD2 (5 bases). Trimming took off 4 bases at V and 9 bases at J, with 22 bases between the two ends. The germline V gene has CDR1 SGHAT and CDR2 FQDESV (reference sequence). CDR3 length: 15 residues. CDR3 sequence (DNA): TGTGCCAGCAGCTCATCCCTGGACTCCTCCTACTTGCAGTACTCC. Its translation is CASSSSLDSSYLQYS.

As to this clonotype: The CDR3 carries no conserved terminal phenylalanine or tryptophan, so it likely arises from a read error. It is unclear where the CDR3 begins or ends on the DNA, so no DNA is shown, and the CDR3 is as TCRdb lists it. This CDR3 reads CASSQRQKHERFV. J is TRBJ2-1 and V is TRBV5-6; the D segment call TRBD1 is taken from the table without a DNA check. Germline lookup yields CDR1 SGHDT and CDR2 YYEEEE. With termini counted, the CDR3 has 13 amino acids.

This chain connects TRBV11-2 to TRBJ2-3; D is unclear. The CDR3 has 14 amino acids. Germline V gene lookup returns CDR1 SGHAT and CDR2 FQNNGV. The CDR3 sequence is CTISLNQQGDTQYF. Here the CDR3 DNA reads TGTACCATCAGCTTAAACCAACAAGGGGATACGCAGTATTTT.

The chain carries TRBV6-5 and TRBJ2-3; maybe TRBD2 (5 bases). The CDR3 has 14 residues. Germline CDR1 and CDR2: MNHEY and SVGAGI. Trimming left V 9 bases short and J 1 base short, with 14 bases between. CDR3 DNA sequence: TGTGCCAGAAAAAGGACTGGGGGCACAGATACGCAGTATTTT. Protein sequence: CARKRTGGTDTQYF.

About this clonotype itself: At one of its ends the junction is not consistent with the germline gene, which may arise from a read error. The V gene is TRBV11-3, the J gene TRBJ2-1; D gene ambiguous. CDR1 and CDR2 (germline): SGHNT, YENEEA. The CDR3 consists of 14 residues. CDR3 sequence (DNA): TGTACCAGCAGCTTAGGCGTCTTGAAGAATGAGCAGTTCTTC. It yields the protein CTSSLGVLKNEQFF.

CDR3 residues: CVSSDRQRGTNQPQHF. The DNA for the CDR3 is TGTGTAAGCAGCGACCGACAGCGGGGGACCAATCAGCCCCAGCATTTT. The chain couples TRBV11-3 to TRBJ1-5; a weak D match, TRBD1 (5 bases). The germline CDR1 and CDR2 sequences are SGHNT and YENEEA. The CDR3 contains 16 residues.

A note on this clonotype: The final CDR3 position lacks the conserved phenylalanine or tryptophan, pointing to a likely read error. Because the CDR3's place on the DNA is in doubt, the DNA is left out and the CDR3 is given as listed by TCRdb. J is TRBJ2-1 and V is TRBV14; the table names TRBD1, a call not compared with the DNA. The CDR3 has 17 amino acids, counting both end residues. CDR1 and CDR2 (germline): SGHDN, FVKESK. The CDR3 is CASNQEGQGTGYNEQLY.

Points on this clonotype: At one boundary the junction diverges from the germline segment, which might be a read error. This chain links TRBV12-3 or TRBV12-4 with TRBJ1-1; D might be TRBD1 (6 bases). The CDR3 length is 12 residues. The CDR3 DNA sequence: TGTGTCAGTACGGGACACGGCGGTGAAGCTTTATTT. It translates to CVSTGHGGEALF.

Turning to this clonotype: The junction shows a germline mismatch at one end, possibly a read error. The J gene is TRBJ2-3, the V gene TRBV10-3, with D possibly matching TRBD2 (7 bases). The CDR3 is 13 amino acids. Germline lookup yields CDR1 ENHRY and CDR2 SYGVKD. Written as DNA, the CDR3 is TGTGCCATCGGGCGGGGGCGCACAGATACGCAATATTTT. It is translated as CAIGRGRTDTQYF.

Turning to this clonotype: One junction end does not reproduce the germline sequence, and a read error may be involved. The rearrangement joins TRBV5-6 to TRBJ2-2; possibly TRBD2 for D (5 bases). CDR1 and CDR2 (germline): SGHDT, YYEEEE. The CDR3 has 15 amino acids. CDR3 in DNA: TGTGCCAGCAGCTTGTGGGGTAGAGCCACCGGGGAGCTGATTTTT. It is translated as CASSLWGRATGELIF.

This chain links TRBV5-5 with TRBJ1-2, with no clear D. Germline V CDR1 and CDR2: SGHKS, YYEKEE (reference sequence). V lost 7 bases, J lost 7 bases, and 17 bases lay in between. The CDR3 covers 13 residues. CDR3: CASGVPGSSGYTF. The CDR3 region has the DNA TGTGCCAGCGGGGTGCCGGGATCTTCTGGCTACACCTTC.

This clonotype occurred once. The CDR3 does not end in the conserved phenylalanine or tryptophan, so this is likely a read error. The genes are TRBV11-2 and TRBJ2-4; possibly TRBD1 for D (6 bases). Germline CDR1 reads SGHAT; CDR2 reads FQNNGV. The CDR3 extends over 17 amino acids. CDR3 nucleotides: TGTGCCAGCAGTTTAGACCGGACAGCTCTAGCCAAACACATTCAGTACTAC. As protein: CASSLDRTALAKHIQYY.

This chain joins TRBV11-1 and TRBJ2-3; the D is unclear. V lost 7 bases and J lost 0, with 14 bases in between. The CDR3 sequence is 15 residues long. The germline V gene encodes CDR1 SGHAT and CDR2 FQDESV (reference sequence). The CDR3 sequence: CASKLPRKSTDTQYF. CDR3 DNA: TGTGCCAGCAAATTGCCGAGGAAGAGCACAGATACGCAGTATTTT.

Remarks on this clonotype: The junction differs from germline at one of its ends, possibly a read error. CDR3 sequence (DNA): TGTGCCGGTAGCTGGTCGGCCAGGGGGAACACTGAAGTTTTCTTT. Residues: CAGSWSARGNTEVFF. The chain recombines TRBV11-1 with TRBJ1-1; 7 nucleotides align to TRBD1. Germline CDR1 reads SGHAT; CDR2 reads FQDESV (reference sequence). The CDR3 is 15 residues long.

This sequence joins TRBV29-1 and TRBJ1-2; no reliable D call. The CDR3 has 13 residues. Germline loops: CDR1 SQVTM, CDR2 ANQGSEA. Trimming pared 6 bases from V and 4 bases from J, leaving 15 bases between. As DNA, the CDR3 is TGCAGCGTCAGATCATGGGGTGCCTATGGCTACACCTTC. This sequence encodes CSVRSWGAYGYTF. Using reference TRBV29-1 and TRBJ1-2 for the parts outside the CDR3, the full variable domain is SAVISQKPSRDICQRGTSLTIQCQVDSQVTMMFWYRQQPGQSLTLIATANQGSEATYESGFVIDKFPISRPNLTFSTLTVSNMSPEDSSIYLCSVRSWGAYGYTFGSGTRLTVV.

Details on this clonotype: The junction departs from the called germline gene at one end, perhaps through a read error. The V gene is TRBV11-2, the J gene TRBJ2-3, with D hard to call. The CDR3 sequence is 14 residues long. The germline CDR1 and CDR2 sequences are SGHAT and FQNNGV. The CDR3 DNA reads TGTGCGAGCAGCCCCCCGGGCCGGGCAGACACGCGGTATTTT. This encodes CASSPPGRADTRYF.

Turning to this clonotype: The junction and the germline gene differ at one end; a read error may be behind it. J is TRBJ2-1 and V is TRBV11-1; TRBD2 aligns across 11 bases. Germline V lookup: CDR1 SGHAT, CDR2 FQDESV (reference sequence). The CDR3 extends over 16 amino acids. The DNA of the CDR3 is TGTTCCAGCAACCTAAGCAGGGGACTAGCGGTTAATGAGCAGTTCTTC. Its protein product is CSSNLSRGLAVNEQFF.

There are a few counts of this clonotype. The chain links TRBV28 to TRBJ2-2; tentatively, D is TRBD1 or TRBD2 (5 bases each). The CDR3 runs to 14 residues. Trimming removed 6 bases from V and 2 bases from J, with 10 bases in between. The germline CDR1 and CDR2 sequences are MDHEN and SYDVKM. CDR3 sequence: CASSPGTNTGELFF. Written as DNA, the CDR3 is TGTGCCAGCAGCCCCGGGACCAACACCGGGGAGCTGTTTTTT.